Below are 7 T cell receptor beta chains sequenced from a single sample in a study of blood T cell repertoires in COVID-19. Data came from immunoSEQ multiplex PCR; TCRdb stores just in-frame clones and leaves some out. The data hold under 250,000 clones, with roughly 88% observed a single time. Sequenced sample: peripheral blood. These receptors were collected from a woman older than 75 with COVID-19, enrolled during active disease.

The chain combines TRBV28 with TRBJ1-3; the D gene is possibly TRBD1 (6 bases). Germline CDR1 reads MDHEN; CDR2 reads SYDVKM. The CDR3 is made up of 14 amino acids. V was cut by 5 bases and J by 12 bases, with 20 bases left in between. The DNA of the CDR3 is TGTGCCAGCAGTATAGGGGGGGCTACGGAGAGCATATATTTT. It translates to CASSIGGATESIYF. The entire variable domain, with the rest obtained from reference TRBV28 and TRBJ1-3, is as follows: DVKVTQSSRYLVKRTGEKVFLECVQDMDHENMFWYRQDPGLGLRLIYFSYDVKMKEKGDIPEGYSVSREKKERFSLILESASTNQTSMYLCASSIGGATESIYFGEGSWLTVV.

The gene calls are TRBV12-3 or TRBV12-4 and TRBJ1-2, with D perhaps TRBD1 (6 bases). CDR3 length equals 12 residues. V lost 5 bases and J 3 bases, leaving 7 bases between the germline ends. CDR3 in amino acids: CASSEGDYGYTF. CDR3 DNA sequence: TGTGCCAGCAGTGAGGGGGACTATGGCTACACCTTC.

The chain uses TRBV4-1 and TRBJ1-2, with D maybe TRBD1 (5 bases). V lost 2 bases and J lost 2, with 12 bases in between. Germline V CDR1 and CDR2: MGHRA, YSYEKL. The CDR3 is 15 residues long. CDR3 sequence (DNA): TGCGCCAGCAGCCAACTCCAGGGAATCAACTATGGCTACACCTTC. Protein product: CASSQLQGINYGYTF.

The rearrangement links TRBV7-2 to TRBJ1-1; no firm D call. This CDR3 region has 14 residues. The germline V and J ends were trimmed by 4 bases and 1 base, with 10 bases remaining between them. CDR1 is SGHTA, CDR2 FQGNSA, per germline. In DNA form, the CDR3 reads TGTGCCAGCAGCTCGCGGATTTCGAACACTGAAGCTTTCTTT. Translating gives CASSSRISNTEAFF.

This clone was counted once. The rearrangement uses TRBV11-3 and TRBJ2-2; the D gene is possibly TRBD2 (6 bases). CDR3 length: 14 residues. In germline, CDR1 is SGHNT, CDR2 YENEEA. The germline V and J ends were trimmed by 6 bases and 4 bases, with 12 bases remaining between them. CDR3 coding DNA: TGTGCCAGCAGTCCCTCCGGGGGCACCGGGGAGCTGTTTTTT. Protein sequence: CASSPSGGTGELFF.

This clone showed up just a few times. This CDR3 reads CASRLTGGASGELFF. CDR3 DNA: TGTGCCAGCAGGCTTACAGGGGGCGCGTCCGGGGAGCTGTTTTTT. This sequence joins TRBV6-5 and TRBJ2-2, with 9 nucleotides matching TRBD1. Germline-derived CDR1 and CDR2 are MNHEY and SVGAGI. V shed 6 bases and J 6 bases; nucleotides not matched to a gene: 8. The length of the CDR3 is 15 residues.

In this sample, this clone turned up a few times. V is TRBV19 and J is TRBJ2-2, with 8 bases fitting TRBD2. Trimming at V came to 2 bases and at J to 0 bases, leaving 2 bases not matched to a gene. The CDR3 runs to 16 residues. Germline-derived CDR1 and CDR2 are LNHDA and SQIVND (reference sequence). CDR3 loop: CASSIIAGTNTGELFF. The CDR3 coding sequence is TGTGCCAGTAGTATAATAGCGGGGACGAACACCGGGGAGCTGTTTTTT. Drawing the rest from reference TRBV19 and TRBJ2-2, the complete variable domain is DGGITQSPKYLFRKEGQNVTLSCEQNLNHDAMYWYRQDPGQGLRLIYYSQIVNDFQKGDIAEGYSVSREKKESFPLTVTSAQKNPTAFYLCASSIIAGTNTGELFFGEGSRLTVL.